Sequencing of this T cell receptor (beta chain) was carried out in a study of T cell responses to AZD1222 COVID-19 vaccine. This clone is a singleton in its sample. Its target is not known. The ends were cut back, 0 bases at V and 0 bases at J, with 9 bases in the middle. CDR1 is MGHRA, CDR2 YSYEKL, per germline. This CDR3 spans 16 amino acids. Some clones are missing from TCRdb's copy, which holds only in-frame ones; the method was immunoSEQ multiplex PCR. Here the sample spans approximately 140,000 clones, roughly 90% being singletons. Points from the study as a whole: Sampled repertoires all dated from after the peak T cell response.

The input for sequencing was peripheral blood, taken 28 days after the second AZD1222 dose. This receptor was obtained from an adult who received the AZD1222 COVID-19 vaccine. The chain is built from TRBV4-1 and TRBJ1-3; D is possibly TRBD1 (6 bases). This CDR3 is CASSQERDNSGNTIYF. CDR3 nucleotide sequence: TGCGCCAGCAGCCAAGAAAGGGACAACTCTGGAAACACCATATATTTT.